Shown below are 29 T cell receptor beta chains from a single sample sequenced in a study of regulatory dendritic cells for organ transplantation. Profiled with immunoSEQ multiplex PCR; TCRdb holds only in-frame clones, not every one. The repertoire has some 35,000 clones, 85% to 95% of them found once; the top ten carry about 0.11%. Sequences were obtained from naive CD8+ T cells from blood. Indicated subset: CD45RA+ naive T cells. The receptors originated from a human donor in good health.

In nucleotides, the CDR3 is TGTGCCAGCAGCGTGAGCCTGATGGGCGAGCAGTACTTC. Translating it yields CASSVSLMGEQYF. The chain joins TRBV9 to TRBJ2-7; D unresolved. This CDR3 has 13 residues. The ends were cut back, 2 bases at V and 6 bases at J, with 12 bases in the middle. CDR1 and CDR2 from the germline V gene are SGDLS and YYNGEE.

The chain carries TRBV28 and TRBJ1-1; maybe TRBD1 (6 bases). V was trimmed by 2 bases and J by 0 bases, leaving 16 bases between them. The CDR3 length is 17 residues. Germline V gives CDR1 MDHEN, CDR2 SYDVKM. The chain's CDR3 is CASSLGEGGFMNTEAFF. For the CDR3, the DNA is TGTGCCAGCAGTTTAGGTGAAGGGGGGTTCATGAACACTGAAGCTTTCTTT.

V is TRBV27 and J is TRBJ2-3; no clear D gene. Germline V gives CDR1 MNHEY, CDR2 SMNVEV (reference sequence). Trimming left V 9 bases short and J 1 base short, with 8 bases between. The CDR3 spans 12 residues. For the CDR3, the DNA is TGTGCCAGTCAGAGAGGCACAGATACGCAGTATTTT. Amino acid sequence: CASQRGTDTQYF.

The J gene is TRBJ2-2, the V gene TRBV14; D is uncertain. CDR3 length: 16 amino acids. The V gene lost 0 bases and the J gene lost 5 bases, with 13 bases spanning the gap. From germline, CDR1 is SGHDN and CDR2 FVKESK. The CDR3 bases are TGTGCCAGCAGCCAAGAAGGGCTTCCGCCAACCGGGGAGCTGTTTTTT. This codes for CASSQEGLPPTGELFF.

This clone was found once. V is TRBV4-1 and J is TRBJ2-1; 12 bases are a match to TRBD2. The germline V gene has CDR1 MGHRA and CDR2 YSYEKL. V shed 2 bases, J shed 10 bases, and the junction held 9 bases outside the gene matches. The CDR3 is 16 residues long. The CDR3 region is CASSQRRTSGNLEQFF. The DNA for the CDR3 is TGCGCCAGCAGCCAACGAAGGACTAGCGGGAACCTGGAGCAGTTCTTC.

The DNA for the CDR3 is TGTGCCAGCAGCTTCGACTCGAGCTCCTACAATGAGCAGTTCTTC. Translation gives CASSFDSSSYNEQFF. The chain has TRBV9 and TRBJ2-1; no definite D call. CDR1 is SGDLS and CDR2 is YYNGEE in the germline V gene. V lost 4 bases to trimming and J lost 0 bases, with 11 bases between them. This CDR3 has 15 residues.

This clone was counted once. The J gene is TRBJ2-7, the V gene TRBV4-3; D gene unclear. This CDR3 is 15 amino acids long. Germline CDR1 LGHNA, CDR2 YSLEER. Trimming took off 3 bases at V and 2 bases at J, with 14 bases between the two ends. The CDR3 region has the DNA TGCGCCAGCAGCCAGAATTTGGGCACTGCCTACGAGCAGTACTTC. This sequence encodes CASSQNLGTAYEQYF.

In nucleotides, the CDR3 is TGCGCCAGCAGCTTGGAGGCGCAAAGCTCTGGAAACACCATATATTTT. Residues: CASSLEAQSSGNTIYF. V gene TRBV5-1 combines with J gene TRBJ1-3; no clear D gene. The CDR3 covers 16 residues. Germline V gives CDR1 SGHRS, CDR2 YFSETQ. Trimming stripped 0 bases from V and 0 bases from J, with 10 bases between.

CDR3 DNA sequence: TGCGCCAGCAGCCGCGACCAGGAGCGGGAGTGGTTCGGCACAGATACGCAGTATTTT. It is translated as CASSRDQEREWFGTDTQYF. The gene calls are TRBV5-1 and TRBJ2-3; TRBD2 aligns across 8 bases. The length of the CDR3 is 19 residues. CDR1 is SGHRS and CDR2 is YFSETQ in the germline V gene. The trim removed 4 bases at V and 1 base at J, leaving 17 bases unmatched.

The CDR3 protein is CASAPGTTSTDTQYF. The CDR3 DNA follows: TGTGCCAGCGCCCCAGGGACTACTAGCACAGATACGCAGTATTTT. The V gene is TRBV6-1, the J gene TRBJ2-3; 7 bases match TRBD2. The length of the CDR3 is 15 residues. Unmatched junction bases numbered 8, after V lost 8 bases and J lost 0 bases. The germline V gene has CDR1 MNHNS and CDR2 SASEGT.

The chain uses TRBV9 and TRBJ2-5, with D possibly being TRBD2 (5 bases). Trimming removed 4 bases at V and 5 bases at J, with 18 bases between. This CDR3 is 15 amino acids long. CDR1 is SGDLS and CDR2 is YYNGEE in the germline V gene. The CDR3 spells CASSSRTGNQETQYF. CDR3 bases: TGTGCCAGCAGCTCCCGGACGGGAAATCAGGAGACCCAGTACTTC.

The J gene is TRBJ2-1, the V gene TRBV9; D is undetermined. Germline loops: CDR1 SGDLS, CDR2 YYNGEE. V lost 1 base to trimming and J lost 6 bases, with 20 bases between them. The CDR3 has 17 residues. Here the CDR3 reads CASSVLFTGGAINEQFF. Written as DNA, the CDR3 is TGTGCCAGCAGCGTATTGTTTACTGGTGGAGCAATCAATGAGCAGTTCTTC.

V gene TRBV28 combines with J gene TRBJ2-1, with D possibly being TRBD1 (6 bases). The CDR3 loop spans 15 amino acids. V lost 4 bases and J 8 bases, leaving 18 bases between the germline ends. Germline V gene lookup returns CDR1 MDHEN and CDR2 SYDVKM. CDR3 sequence reads: CASSSSRDIDYEQFF. CDR3 DNA sequence: TGTGCCAGCAGTTCGTCCCGGGACATCGATTATGAGCAGTTCTTC.

CDR3 DNA: TGTGCCAGCAGCACATACAATGAGCAGTTCTTC. Translated: CASSTYNEQFF. The chain employs TRBV7-9 and TRBJ2-1; D remains ambiguous. Trimming took off 5 bases at V and 4 bases at J, with 3 bases between the two ends. Germline CDR1 and CDR2: SEHNR and FQNEAQ (reference sequence). The CDR3 consists of 11 residues. The full variable domain, its missing parts supplied by reference TRBV7-9 and TRBJ2-1, is DTGVSQNPRHKITKRGQNVTFRCDPISEHNRLYWYRQTLGQGPEFLTYFQNEAQLEKSRLLSDRFSAERPKGSFSTLEIQRTEQGDSAMYLCASSTYNEQFFGPGTRLTVL.

The chain carries TRBV28 and TRBJ2-7; D possibly uses TRBD1 or TRBD2 (5 bases each). Between the trimmed V and J ends, which lost 3 bases and 5 bases, there was a span of 11 bases. The CDR3 totals 13 residues. CDR1 is MDHEN and CDR2 is SYDVKM in the germline V gene. CDR3 in DNA: TGTGCCAGCAGTTTGGGGGATGTCAACGAGCAGTACTTC. Translation gives CASSLGDVNEQYF.

The rearrangement uses TRBV19 and TRBJ2-3; TRBD2 agrees at 10 bases. Per germline, CDR1 LNHDA and CDR2 SQIVND (reference sequence). With 6 bases clipped from V and 2 bases from J, the junction kept 2 bases outside the gene matches. This CDR3 comprises 14 residues. The CDR3 reads CASSLAGVTDTQYF. CDR3 sequence (DNA): TGTGCCAGTAGCCTAGCGGGAGTCACAGATACGCAGTATTTT.

CDR3 nucleotide sequence: TGTGCCAGCAGTTACGTGGGGGGCTATGAGCAGTTCTTC. The encoded protein is CASSYVGGYEQFF. The chain recombines TRBV6-6 with TRBJ2-1, with D perhaps given as TRBD1 or TRBD2 (6 bases each). The CDR3 runs to 13 residues. Trimming removed 2 bases at V and 8 bases at J, with 10 bases between. Germline CDR1 and CDR2: MNHNY and SVGAGI (reference sequence).

The chain couples TRBV4-2 to TRBJ2-7, with 13 positions matching TRBD2. The CDR3 runs to 19 residues. Germline values: CDR1 LGHNA, CDR2 YNFKEQ. The V gene end was trimmed by 4 bases and the J gene end by 6 bases; junction bases not matched to a gene: 18. CDR3 in amino acids: CASSLTGGLAGERVGEQYF. The CDR3 bases are TGTGCCAGCAGCCTCACTGGAGGACTAGCGGGGGAAAGAGTGGGCGAGCAGTACTTC.

V is TRBV10-3 and J is TRBJ1-5, with no clear D. From germline, CDR1 is ENHRY and CDR2 SYGVKD. Trimming removed 3 bases at V and 3 bases at J, with 9 bases between. This CDR3 is 14 amino acids long. The CDR3 nucleotides read TGTGCCATCAGTGATGTCGGGTCCAATCAGCCCCAGCATTTT. Translation: CAISDVGSNQPQHF.

The gene calls are TRBV9 and TRBJ1-2; D is unresolved. Germline CDR1 and CDR2: SGDLS and YYNGEE. Trimming cost V 7 bases and J 7 bases, with 14 bases left between them. This CDR3 is built from 12 residues. The CDR3 loop is CASDDPTGGYTF. DNA for the CDR3: TGTGCCAGCGACGACCCCACGGGTGGCTACACCTTC.

The chain recombines TRBV28 with TRBJ1-2; D is unresolved. CDR3 length: 14 amino acids. V was cut by 5 bases and J by 8 bases, with 18 bases left in between. Germline V gene lookup returns CDR1 MDHEN and CDR2 SYDVKM. The CDR3 loop reads CASSNQLFLGGYTF. In DNA, the CDR3 is TGTGCCAGCAGTAACCAACTATTTTTGGGAGGCTACACCTTC.

This chain joins TRBV9 and TRBJ2-1; possible D gene TRBD2, 6 bases. Trimming removed 0 bases at V and 8 bases at J, with 15 bases between. This CDR3 is 15 amino acids long. The germline gives CDR1 SGDLS, CDR2 YYNGEE. CDR3 region: CASSVGGRRSDEQFF. The CDR3 DNA reads TGTGCCAGCAGCGTAGGTGGGAGGAGGTCGGATGAGCAGTTCTTC.

This CDR3 is CASSDSSCYQGDIFHEKLFF. CDR3 sequence (DNA): TGTGCCAGCAGTGACTCGAGTTGTTACCAGGGGGATATCTTTCATGAAAAACTGTTTTTT. The chain employs TRBV6-4 and TRBJ1-4; 7 bases are a match to TRBD1. Germline V gene lookup returns CDR1 MRHNA and CDR2 SNTAGT. This CDR3 has 20 residues. V gave up 0 bases and J gave up 6 bases; unmatched junction bases: 19.

This chain joins TRBV29-1 and TRBJ2-3; TRBD2 matches at 10 bases. The CDR3 consists of 15 residues. The trim removed 5 bases at V and 6 bases at J, leaving 11 bases unmatched. Germline CDR1 and CDR2: SQVTM and ANQGSEA. The CDR3 loop is CSVWALAGMSDTQYF. In DNA, the CDR3 is TGCAGCGTTTGGGCACTAGCGGGGATGTCGGATACGCAGTATTTT.

The V and J genes are TRBV5-8 and TRBJ2-6, with D perhaps assigned TRBD1 or TRBD2 (5 bases each). CDR1 is SGHTS and CDR2 is YDEGEE in the germline V gene. The CDR3 loop spans 15 amino acids. V was trimmed by 4 bases and J by 0 bases, leaving 8 bases between them. The CDR3 sequence is CASSPGTSGANVLTF. CDR3 nucleotide sequence: TGTGCCAGCAGCCCTGGGACCTCTGGGGCCAACGTCCTGACTTTC.

The chain uses TRBV6-5 and TRBJ1-2, with 9 bases aligning to TRBD1. CDR1 MNHEY and CDR2 SVGAGI come from the germline V gene. This CDR3 spans 15 amino acids. The V gene end was trimmed by 2 bases and the J gene end by 4 bases; junction bases not matched to a gene: 5. Here the CDR3 reads CASSYATGGIYGYTF. CDR3 sequence (DNA): TGTGCCAGCAGTTACGCGACAGGGGGGATCTATGGCTACACCTTC.

A single count supports this clone. The chain joins TRBV5-6 to TRBJ1-2; the D is unclear. The CDR3 has 16 amino acids. V was trimmed by 4 bases and J by 4 bases, leaving 20 bases between them. From germline, CDR1 is SGHDT and CDR2 YYEEEE. The CDR3 sequence: CASSDDGEGFAYGYTF. The CDR3 DNA reads as TGTGCCAGCAGCGACGACGGTGAGGGATTCGCCTATGGCTACACCTTC. Full variable domain (remainder filled in from reference TRBV5-6 and TRBJ1-2): DAGVTQSPTHLIKTRGQQVTLRCSPKSGHDTVSWYQQALGQGPQFIFQYYEEEERQRGNFPDRFSGHQFPNYSSELNVNALLLGDSALYLCASSDDGEGFAYGYTFGSGTRLTVV.

This chain joins TRBV7-9 and TRBJ2-3; the D gene is possibly TRBD1 (6 bases). The CDR3 contains 12 residues. Trimming took off 8 bases at V and 4 bases at J, with 10 bases between the two ends. The germline V gene has CDR1 SEHNR and CDR2 FQNEAQ (reference sequence). CDR3 residues: CASAGVADTQYF. CDR3 DNA: TGTGCCAGCGCAGGGGTAGCAGATACGCAGTATTTT.

The J gene is TRBJ2-3, the V gene TRBV7-9, with TRBD1 identical over 9 bases. Looked up from germline, CDR1 is SEHNR and CDR2 is FQNEAQ (reference sequence). CDR3 length: 14 amino acids. The V segment lost 6 bases and the J segment 5 bases; nucleotides outside the gene matches: 6. The CDR3 is CASRARDREDTQYF. DNA of the CDR3: TGTGCCAGCAGGGCCCGGGACAGGGAAGATACGCAGTATTTT.